The rows below give T cell receptor beta chains drawn from one sample of a study of T cells in Graves' hyperthyroidism and ophthalmopathy. MiXCR was run by TCRdb on the multiplex PCR reads, yielding one entry per CDR3 protein. Of approximately 490,000 distinct CDR3 sequences listed, under 25% were seen once; the top ten hold approximately 49%. Specimen: blood. These receptors were collected from a woman aged 70-85 years with Graves' ophthalmopathy. Both conserved end residues are part of each CDR3. D genes are given only for firm matches. The size entry is marked missing in some rows and otherwise reads once, few, many or a size class.

j_call clone_size v_call d_call cdr3_aa cdr3_nt
TRBJ2-4 . TRBV15 TRBD2 CAISGGREGLNIQYF TGTGCCATCAGCGGGGGGCGGGAGGGCCTAAACATTCAGTACTTC
TRBJ2-3 . TRBV30 . CAWSPRDTDTQYF TGTGCCTGGAGTCCGCGGGACACAGATACGCAGTATTTT
TRBJ2-2 few TRBV28 . CASSLGADEGGELFF TGTGCCAGCAGCCTAGGGGCGGATGAGGGCGGGGAGCTGTTTTTT
TRBJ2-2 few TRBV9 TRBD2 CASSPWGSGILGGELFF TGTGCCAGCAGCCCCTGGGGCAGCGGGATCCTCGGCGGGGAGCTGTTTTTT
TRBJ1-4 . TRBV5-1 TRBD1 CASSWGTGREKLFF TGCGCCAGCAGCTGGGGGACAGGGAGAGAAAAACTGTTTTTT
TRBJ2-4 many TRBV12-3/TRBV12-4 TRBD1 CASSPGDRGALLLAKNIQYF TGTGCCAGCAGTCCGGGGGACAGGGGGGCCCTCTTACTAGCCAAAAACATTCAGTACTTC
TRBJ2-7 few TRBV18 TRBD2 CASSRTSGRPLNEQYF TGTGCCAGCTCCCGGACTAGCGGGAGGCCCCTCAACGAGCAGTACTTC
TRBJ1-2 . TRBV25-1 . CASSELHPGDYSYGYTF TGTGCCAGCAGTGAACTTCACCCGGGGGACTATTCCTATGGCTACACCTTC
TRBJ2-5 many TRBV28 TRBD2 CASSPRLAGVETQYF TGTGCCAGCAGTCCACGACTAGCGGGAGTGGAGACCCAGTACTTC
TRBJ1-1 . TRBV6-1 . CACSEGSVSEAFF TGTGCCTGCAGTGAAGGGAGCGTCTCTGAAGCTTTCTTT
TRBJ2-7 few TRBV3-1 . CASSQGVPYEQYF TGTGCCAGCAGCCAAGGAGTGCCCTACGAGCAGTACTTC
TRBJ1-1 . TRBV7-6 . CASSRWRGAGRPEAFF TGTGCCAGCAGCCGTTGGAGGGGGGCGGGTCGTCCTGAAGCTTTCTTT
TRBJ2-7 . TRBV19 . CASSGGGGSSYEQYF TGTGCCAGTAGTGGAGGGGGGGGAAGCTCCTACGAGCAGTACTTC
TRBJ1-2 many TRBV27 . CASSFRGRGYTF TGTGCCAGCAGTTTCCGGGGGCGTGGCTACACCTTC
TRBJ2-2 few TRBV19 TRBD1 CASRRQGAYTGELFF TGTGCCAGCAGAAGACAGGGGGCCTACACCGGGGAGCTGTTTTTT
TRBJ1-1 . TRBV7-3 . CASSFDPDTEAFF TGTGCCAGCAGCTTCGACCCGGACACTGAAGCTTTCTTT
TRBJ2-7 few TRBV3-1 . CASSPLGGARYEQYF TGTGCCAGCAGCCCGCTCGGTGGGGCGAGGTACGAGCAGTACTTC
TRBJ1-4 . TRBV30 TRBD1 CAWSRTGGLEKQFF TGTGCCTGGAGTCGGACAGGGGGCCTTGAAAAACAGTTTTTT
TRBJ2-1 once TRBV7-3 . CASSLTGDTNYNEQFF TGTGCCAGCAGCTTAACGGGGGACACCAATTACAATGAGCAGTTCTTC
TRBJ1-2 . TRBV7-2 TRBD1 CASSARDSREGYTF TGTGCCAGCAGCGCCCGGGACAGCCGGGAAGGCTACACCTTC